This is a list of T cell receptor beta chains from one sample in a study of blood T cell repertoires in COVID-19. The repertoire was sequenced with immunoSEQ multiplex PCR; TCRdb's copy has only in-frame clones and lacks some. Found here are about 58,000 clones, approximately 91% of them singletons; the top ten hold 13% to 15%. Sequencing input: peripheral blood. The receptors derive from a woman aged 55 to 70 with active COVID-19. Both conserved end residues are trimmed from each CDR3. Each record gives: J gene, V gene, CDR3 protein.

>TRBJ1-2|TRBV15
ATSRAIGALHYGYT
>TRBJ1-2|TRBV7-2
ASSLVGQFYGYT
>TRBJ2-3|TRBV23-1
ASSHPHRSGTDTQY
>TRBJ2-5|TRBV5-1
ASSQTAETQY
>TRBJ1-1|TRBV7-9
ASSRLRDTEAF
>TRBJ2-7|TRBV30
AWSSLRSYEQY
>TRBJ2-3|TRBV7-3
ASSLSGVGTDTQY
>TRBJ2-4|TRBV19
ASSIPHRGLGQGKNIQY
>TRBJ2-3|TRBV23-1
ASSQPLARQY
>TRBJ1-1|TRBV10-3
AISIRDRGLGTEAF
>TRBJ2-1|TRBV6-5
AIKRGGRNEQF
>TRBJ1-3|TRBV7-9
ASSLGQVFGNTIY
>TRBJ2-6|TRBV9
ASSVSLLAGGNSGANVLT
>TRBJ2-3|TRBV6-2/TRBV6-3
ASSLSSGVTQY
>TRBJ1-5|TRBV30
AWADRGGQPQH
>TRBJ1-2|TRBV4-3
ASSQVAQGGGYT
>TRBJ2-3|TRBV27
ASSLGSHVNTQY
>TRBJ1-6|TRBV2
ASKGVGTSGSPLH
>TRBJ2-7|TRBV27
ASSPLRAYEQY
>TRBJ2-1|TRBV7-2
ASSLRGGISFSSYNEQF
>TRBJ1-6|TRBV6-5
ASSYRGSSYNSPLH
>TRBJ2-4|TRBV11-1
ASSSPTGAKNIQY
>TRBJ2-3|TRBV9
ASSATSGGHTDTQY
>TRBJ1-4|TRBV7-2
ASSSPGQGGEKLF
>TRBJ1-1|TRBV15
ATSGRGSITEAF
>TRBJ1-4|TRBV18
ASSLRQGTNEKLF
>TRBJ2-7|TRBV2
ASSLSYEQY
>TRBJ1-2|TRBV6-5
ATLTRGGVLGGYT
>TRBJ1-4|TRBV9
ASSSEALNEKLF
>TRBJ2-5|TRBV18
ASSREGGGETQY
>TRBJ2-5|TRBV7-2
ASSLDRGLGTQY
>TRBJ1-2|TRBV19
ASSTKSRGGNYGYT
>TRBJ1-2|TRBV27
ASSSFPRDRGSGGYT
>TRBJ2-5|TRBV12-5
ASGKMVGGGQETQY
>TRBJ2-7|TRBV14
ASSQDLTLGGPAYEQY
>TRBJ2-5|TRBV6-6
ASFRGGVGETQY
>TRBJ2-2|TRBV4-3
ASSSKGAWTGELF
>TRBJ1-5|TRBV6-6
ASSHGQIFNQPQH
>TRBJ1-2|TRBV6-5
ASSYTADYGYT
>TRBJ2-1|TRBV10-3
ATIQARGGNEQF
>TRBJ2-6|TRBV3-1/TRBV3-2
ASSYRLGLVEVSGANVLT
>TRBJ1-1|TRBV10-3
AIRDGLGTEAF
>TRBJ1-2|TRBV29-1
SVDRDYYGYT
>TRBJ2-7|TRBV10-1
ASSLSGGAGEQY
>TRBJ2-5|TRBV5-1
ASSTLVLETQY
>TRBJ2-1|TRBV3-1/TRBV3-2
ASSQRLADEQF
>TRBJ2-7|TRBV5-6
ASSPHLLQVNPYEQY
>TRBJ1-2|TRBV6-6
ASSYSRGDYGYT